This TCR beta chain comes out of a study of cytomegalovirus exposure and HLA in healthy donors. The V gene end was trimmed by 9 bases and the J gene end by 4 bases; junction bases not matched to a gene: 7. Germline V gene sequence: CDR1 SNHLY, CDR2 FYNNEI. The CDR3 runs to 13 residues. The PCR employed 60 Vbeta primers together with 13 Jbeta primers. Assay used: immunoSEQ multiplex PCR; TCRdb lists only in-frame clones, some missing. Of 110,000 to 150,000 clones listed, 80% to 90% were seen once; the top ten hold 3.5% to 5.5%. The sequence came from a woman aged 40 to 49 in good health and CMV-seropositive. The chain joins TRBV2 to TRBJ2-5; 8 bases align to TRBD1. Material for sequencing was PBMCs. The CDR3 is CASWTGKGETQYF. Written as DNA, the CDR3 is TGTGCCAGTTGGACAGGGAAGGGAGAGACCCAGTACTTC.